Detailed here is one TCR beta chain. This CDR3 has 16 residues. CDR1 MNHEY and CDR2 SMNVEV come from the germline V gene (reference sequence). The V and J ends lost 6 bases and 6 bases, in that order; junction bases with no gene match: 10. This sample stems from a study of T cell changes during pregnancy in multiple sclerosis. Here immunoSEQ multiplex PCR was the method, and the copy in TCRdb shows in-frame clones only, minus some. Among 40,000 to 45,000 clones listed, 80% to 90% were seen once. Sequences were derived from CD4+ T cells from peripheral blood mononuclear cells, sampled in the first trimester of pregnancy. This sequence joins TRBV27 and TRBJ2-1, with 11 bases matching TRBD2. The sequence came from a female donor with multiple sclerosis, enrolled in a pregnancy study. This CDR3 is CASRNPLAGALNEQFF. CDR3 in DNA: TGTGCCAGCAGGAACCCACTAGCGGGAGCTCTCAATGAGCAGTTCTTC.